This T cell receptor delta chain appears in the sequencing data of a study of gamma-delta chains in newborns, infants, children. Study context: Microbial exposure reportedly drives polyclonal innate γδ T cell expansion after birth.

V was clipped by 0 bases and J by 0 bases; unmatched bases: 11. CDR3 length equals 18 residues. Germline lookup yields CDR1 GEAIGNYY and CDR2 EKD. By share, this clone counts as medium-sized. TCRdb used CATT to re-call clones from the reads. The sample comprises some 10,000 delta-chain clones, more than 7.5% of which are singletons, and over 7.5% rests with the top ten. The receptor's source is a child who was a newborn, infant or young child, either healthy, febrile or measles-vaccinated (not recorded which). Sequenced sample: blood. This rearrangement joins TRDV2 to TRDJ1, with 8 bases aligning to TRDD3. This chain's CDR3 is CACDTGGLGGTHTDKLIF. The CDR3 DNA reads TGTGCCTGTGACACCGGAGGACTGGGGGGTACCCACACCGATAAACTCATCTTT.